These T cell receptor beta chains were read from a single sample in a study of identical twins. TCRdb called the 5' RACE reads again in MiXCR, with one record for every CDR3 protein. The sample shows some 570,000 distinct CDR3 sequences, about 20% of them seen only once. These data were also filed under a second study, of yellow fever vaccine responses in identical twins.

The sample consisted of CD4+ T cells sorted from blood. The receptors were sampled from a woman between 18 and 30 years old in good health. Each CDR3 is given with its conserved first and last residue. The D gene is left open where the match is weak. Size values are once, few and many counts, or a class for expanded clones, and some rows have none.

CDR3 DNA: TGTGCCACCAGTGACCCCGGACTAGCGGGGGCCGGGGAGCTGTTTTTT; CDR3 protein: CATSDPGLAGAGELFF; J gene: TRBJ2-2; D gene: TRBD2; V gene: TRBV24-1; clone size: few
CDR3 DNA: TGTGCCAGCAGCGCGGGGGGGCGCACAGATACGCAGTATTTT; CDR3 protein: CASSAGGRTDTQYF; J gene: TRBJ2-3; D gene: TRBD2; V gene: TRBV7-9; clone size: -
CDR3 DNA: TGCGCCAGCAGGAGACTAGCGGGTTCATACGAGCAGTACTTC; CDR3 protein: CASRRLAGSYEQYF; J gene: TRBJ2-7; D gene: TRBD2; V gene: TRBV5-1; clone size: few
CDR3 DNA: TGCAGTGCTAGAGGGGACAGGGGGCAAGAGACCCAGTACTTC; CDR3 protein: CSARGDRGQETQYF; J gene: TRBJ2-5; D gene: TRBD1; V gene: TRBV20-1; clone size: few
CDR3 DNA: TGTGCCAGCAGTTACTCACGGGGTTACCACGAGTTCTTC; CDR3 protein: CASSYSRGYHEFF; J gene: TRBJ2-1; D gene: -; V gene: TRBV6-5; clone size: few
CDR3 DNA: TGCGCCAGCAGCACAGGGACTAGCGCGCACACCGGGGAGCTGTTTTTT; CDR3 protein: CASSTGTSAHTGELFF; J gene: TRBJ2-2; D gene: TRBD2; V gene: TRBV5-1; clone size: -
CDR3 DNA: TGTGCCAGCAGCACCGGGACAGGGCACAATTCACCCCTCCACTTT; CDR3 protein: CASSTGTGHNSPLHF; J gene: TRBJ1-6; D gene: TRBD1; V gene: TRBV3-1; clone size: few
CDR3 DNA: TGTGCCAGCACCGATGACGGGTACGAGCAGTACTTC; CDR3 protein: CASTDDGYEQYF; J gene: TRBJ2-7; D gene: -; V gene: TRBV2; clone size: -
CDR3 DNA: TGCAGTGCTACCGGGACTTACCAAGAGACCCAGTACTTC; CDR3 protein: CSATGTYQETQYF; J gene: TRBJ2-5; D gene: -; V gene: TRBV20-1; clone size: -
CDR3 DNA: TGTGCCAGCAGTTTAGCGGGGACTAGCGCAACCTACGAGCAGTACTTC; CDR3 protein: CASSLAGTSATYEQYF; J gene: TRBJ2-7; D gene: TRBD2; V gene: TRBV12-3/TRBV12-4; clone size: many
CDR3 DNA: TGTGCCAGCAGCTCCGGACCGGGAGGGAATGAGCAGTTCTTC; CDR3 protein: CASSSGPGGNEQFF; J gene: TRBJ2-1; D gene: TRBD2; V gene: TRBV7-9; clone size: -
CDR3 DNA: TGTGCCAGCAGTTCCCGACAGGTGAGCTTCGGCACTGAAGCTTTCTTT; CDR3 protein: CASSSRQVSFGTEAFF; J gene: TRBJ1-1; D gene: -; V gene: TRBV12-3/TRBV12-4; clone size: -
CDR3 DNA: TGTGCCAGTAGTATAAGGCATGAGCAGTTCTTC; CDR3 protein: CASSIRHEQFF; J gene: TRBJ2-1; D gene: -; V gene: TRBV19; clone size: -
CDR3 DNA: TGTGCCAGCAGCTTGAGGCCAGAGAACACCGGGGAGCTGTTTTTT; CDR3 protein: CASSLRPENTGELFF; J gene: TRBJ2-2; D gene: -; V gene: TRBV5-6; clone size: -
CDR3 DNA: TGCGCCAGCCGAATCAGGGGGGATACCGGGGAGCTGTTTTTT; CDR3 protein: CASRIRGDTGELFF; J gene: TRBJ2-2; D gene: -; V gene: TRBV5-1; clone size: -
CDR3 DNA: TGTGCCAGCAATACCGGCCCGGCGGGAGGGGTCCATGAGCAGTTCTTC; CDR3 protein: CASNTGPAGGVHEQFF; J gene: TRBJ2-1; D gene: TRBD2; V gene: TRBV7-9; clone size: -
CDR3 DNA: TGTGCCACCAGCAGAGAAGGAGCAGGAACCTACAATGAGCAGTTCTTC; CDR3 protein: CATSREGAGTYNEQFF; J gene: TRBJ2-1; D gene: -; V gene: TRBV15; clone size: -
CDR3 DNA: TGCAGTGCTAGACCCGATTATACGGGAGCGATGGATACGCAGTATTTT; CDR3 protein: CSARPDYTGAMDTQYF; J gene: TRBJ2-3; D gene: -; V gene: TRBV20-1; clone size: few
CDR3 DNA: TGTGCCAGCAGGGACAGGGTCGGAGGTGGCTACACCTTC; CDR3 protein: CASRDRVGGGYTF; J gene: TRBJ1-2; D gene: TRBD1; V gene: TRBV12-3/TRBV12-4; clone size: few
CDR3 DNA: TGCAGTGCTAGCCCCCAGGCCATAAGAAGCTCCTACGAGCAGTACTTC; CDR3 protein: CSASPQAIRSSYEQYF; J gene: TRBJ2-7; D gene: -; V gene: TRBV20-1; clone size: few
CDR3 DNA: TGCGCCAGCAGCTTGGTGGAAAACGGGCAATACGAGCAGTACTTC; CDR3 protein: CASSLVENGQYEQYF; J gene: TRBJ2-7; D gene: -; V gene: TRBV5-1; clone size: few
CDR3 DNA: TGCAGCGCGCGATATTCCCCGGGACAGGGGCCTCGGGGGGAGCTGTTTTTT; CDR3 protein: CSARYSPGQGPRGELFF; J gene: TRBJ2-2; D gene: TRBD1; V gene: TRBV29-1; clone size: few
CDR3 DNA: TGTGCCAGCAGAAGCAGACCGGGACTAGTGGTCTCCGGGGAGCTGTTTTTT; CDR3 protein: CASRSRPGLVVSGELFF; J gene: TRBJ2-2; D gene: TRBD2; V gene: TRBV28; clone size: few
CDR3 DNA: TGTGCTAGTGGTTTGGCCTCGGGAGGGACCTACGGGCAGTACTTC; CDR3 protein: CASGLASGGTYGQYF; J gene: TRBJ2-7; D gene: TRBD2; V gene: TRBV12-5; clone size: -
CDR3 DNA: TGTGCCAGCAGTTACTCGCTTTCCTTAGCGGGAGGAGCGTACAATGAGCAGTTCTTC; CDR3 protein: CASSYSLSLAGGAYNEQFF; J gene: TRBJ2-1; D gene: TRBD2; V gene: TRBV6-5; clone size: -
CDR3 DNA: TGCAGCGGGGGACTAGCGGGAGGGGAGCAGTTCTTC; CDR3 protein: CSGGLAGGEQFF; J gene: TRBJ2-1; D gene: TRBD2; V gene: TRBV29-1; clone size: few
CDR3 DNA: TGTGCCAGCAGCTTGACCAACACGGACAATGAGCAGTTCTTC; CDR3 protein: CASSLTNTDNEQFF; J gene: TRBJ2-1; D gene: -; V gene: TRBV7-3; clone size: -
CDR3 DNA: TGTGCCAGCAGCCCGGACAGTAGCACAGATACGCAGTATTTT; CDR3 protein: CASSPDSSTDTQYF; J gene: TRBJ2-3; D gene: -; V gene: TRBV11-2; clone size: -
CDR3 DNA: TGTGCCATCAGTGACATCTCCGGGACTCTCTCCTACGAGCAGTACTTC; CDR3 protein: CAISDISGTLSYEQYF; J gene: TRBJ2-7; D gene: -; V gene: TRBV10-3; clone size: few
CDR3 DNA: TGTGCCAGCAGGCCCGGGAGCTCCTATAATTCACCCCTCCACTTT; CDR3 protein: CASRPGSSYNSPLHF; J gene: TRBJ1-6; D gene: -; V gene: TRBV12-3/TRBV12-4; clone size: -
CDR3 DNA: TGTGCCAGCAGCGTAGCGGGGACCAGCTCCTACAATGAGCAGTTCTTC; CDR3 protein: CASSVAGTSSYNEQFF; J gene: TRBJ2-1; D gene: -; V gene: TRBV9; clone size: -
CDR3 DNA: TGCGCCAGCAGCCCGGACTTGGGTCGGCGGAAGACCGGGGAGCTGTTTTTT; CDR3 protein: CASSPDLGRRKTGELFF; J gene: TRBJ2-2; D gene: -; V gene: TRBV5-1; clone size: few
CDR3 DNA: TGTGCCAGCAGCTCCCGACTAGCGGGAGGGGACACAGATACGCAGTATTTT; CDR3 protein: CASSSRLAGGDTDTQYF; J gene: TRBJ2-3; D gene: TRBD2; V gene: TRBV11-2; clone size: -
CDR3 DNA: TGTGCCAGCAGCTTGGGCCTAGTGGGCAATGAGCAGTTCTTC; CDR3 protein: CASSLGLVGNEQFF; J gene: TRBJ2-1; D gene: -; V gene: TRBV5-6; clone size: few
CDR3 DNA: TGCAGTGGTCGTCAGGGGAACACTGAAGCTTTCTTT; CDR3 protein: CSGRQGNTEAFF; J gene: TRBJ1-1; D gene: -; V gene: TRBV20-1; clone size: -
CDR3 DNA: TGCAGTGTGCGGGGACAGGAGAATTCACCCCTCCACTTT; CDR3 protein: CSVRGQENSPLHF; J gene: TRBJ1-6; D gene: TRBD1; V gene: TRBV20-1; clone size: -
CDR3 DNA: TGTGCCAGCAGTTTAGCTTTTGACAAGAGGGACAATGAGCAGTTCTTC; CDR3 protein: CASSLAFDKRDNEQFF; J gene: TRBJ2-1; D gene: -; V gene: TRBV12-3/TRBV12-4; clone size: -
CDR3 DNA: TGTGCCAGCAGCTTCGGGACTCTGCAGTTCTTC; CDR3 protein: CASSFGTLQFF; J gene: TRBJ2-1; D gene: -; V gene: TRBV5-4; clone size: few
CDR3 DNA: TGCAGTGCATGCAAGACTAGCGGGAGAGGGAATGAGCAGTTCTTC; CDR3 protein: CSACKTSGRGNEQFF; J gene: TRBJ2-1; D gene: TRBD2; V gene: TRBV20-1; clone size: -
CDR3 DNA: TGTGCCGGGGGGAGTAGCTACAATGAGCAGTTCTTC; CDR3 protein: CAGGSSYNEQFF; J gene: TRBJ2-1; D gene: -; V gene: TRBV7-9; clone size: few
CDR3 DNA: TGTGCCAGCAGCTACAACTTCAAATCGGTGCAGTACTTC; CDR3 protein: CASSYNFKSVQYF; J gene: TRBJ2-7; D gene: -; V gene: TRBV7-9; clone size: -
CDR3 DNA: TGTGCCAGCAGCCAAAGGGGGCCCGGTAACAATGAGCAGTTCTTC; CDR3 protein: CASSQRGPGNNEQFF; J gene: TRBJ2-1; D gene: TRBD1; V gene: TRBV7-6; clone size: few
CDR3 DNA: TGTGCCAGCAGGAAGACTAGCGGGAGTTACAATGAGCAGTTCTTC; CDR3 protein: CASRKTSGSYNEQFF; J gene: TRBJ2-1; D gene: TRBD2; V gene: TRBV7-2; clone size: few
CDR3 DNA: TGTGCCAGCAGCCCAAGGGACGCACTCTCCTACGAGCAGTACTTC; CDR3 protein: CASSPRDALSYEQYF; J gene: TRBJ2-7; D gene: -; V gene: TRBV27; clone size: few
CDR3 DNA: TGCGCCAGCAGCTTGGTACAGGGGCCTTACAATGAGCAGTTCTTC; CDR3 protein: CASSLVQGPYNEQFF; J gene: TRBJ2-1; D gene: TRBD1; V gene: TRBV5-1; clone size: few
CDR3 DNA: TGTGCCAGCAGTTTAAAGCCTCGACAGGGGATAGGGGCCGGGGAGCTGTTTTTT; CDR3 protein: CASSLKPRQGIGAGELFF; J gene: TRBJ2-2; D gene: TRBD1; V gene: TRBV27; clone size: many
CDR3 DNA: TGTGCCAGCAGCACCGGGACTAGCGAGAGCACAGATACGCAGTATTTT; CDR3 protein: CASSTGTSESTDTQYF; J gene: TRBJ2-3; D gene: TRBD2; V gene: TRBV11-1; clone size: few
CDR3 DNA: TGTGCCAGCAGCTTAGGGCCTAGCGGGAGACACAATGAGCAGTTCTTC; CDR3 protein: CASSLGPSGRHNEQFF; J gene: TRBJ2-1; D gene: TRBD2; V gene: TRBV7-2; clone size: -